This record concerns one TCR beta chain sequence. The data stem from a study of cytomegalovirus exposure and HLA in healthy donors. Generated by immunoSEQ multiplex PCR, the TCRdb table keeps only in-frame clones and is missing some. The sample carries 150,000 to 200,000 clones, about 81% recorded once. Germline CDR1 GTSNPN, CDR2 SVGIG (reference sequence). Trimming shortened V by 0 bases and J by 4 bases, and 15 bases separated the two germline ends. The CDR3 has 15 amino acids. This sequence was found in a woman under 40 in good health and CMV-seronegative. This chain uses TRBV30 with TRBJ1-2, with D maybe TRBD1 (5 bases). Source material: PBMCs. The CDR3 nucleotides read TGTGCCTGGAGTGTAAAAGGGGTGGATGGCTATGGCTACACCTTC. Its translation is CAWSVKGVDGYGYTF. The full variable domain, rest sourced from reference TRBV30 and TRBJ1-2, is SQTIHQWPATLVQPVGSPLSLECTVEGTSNPNLYWYRQAAGRGLQLLFYSVGIGQISSEVPQNLSASRPQDRQFILSSKKLLLSDSGFYLCAWSVKGVDGYGYTFGSGTRLTVV.